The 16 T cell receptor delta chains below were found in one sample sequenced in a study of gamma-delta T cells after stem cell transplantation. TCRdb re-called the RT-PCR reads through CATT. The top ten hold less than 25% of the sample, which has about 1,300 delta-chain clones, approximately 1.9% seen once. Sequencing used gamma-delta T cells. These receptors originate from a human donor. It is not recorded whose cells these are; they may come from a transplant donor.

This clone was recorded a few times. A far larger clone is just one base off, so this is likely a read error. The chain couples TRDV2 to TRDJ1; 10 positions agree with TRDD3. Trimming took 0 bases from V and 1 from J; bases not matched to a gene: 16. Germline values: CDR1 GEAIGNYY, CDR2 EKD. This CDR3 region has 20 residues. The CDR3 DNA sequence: TGTGCCTGTGACACCCTCCCCCTTCGAACTGGGGGATCTTCCACCGATAAACTCATCTTT. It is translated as CACDTLPLRTGGSSTDKLIF.

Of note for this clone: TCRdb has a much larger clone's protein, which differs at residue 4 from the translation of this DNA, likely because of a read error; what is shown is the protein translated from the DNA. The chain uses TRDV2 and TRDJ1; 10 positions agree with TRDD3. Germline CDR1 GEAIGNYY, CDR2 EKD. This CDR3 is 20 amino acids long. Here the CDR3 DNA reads TGTGCCTGTAACACCCTCCTCCTTCGAACTGGGGGATCTTCCACCGATAAACTCATCTTT. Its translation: CACNTLLLRTGGSSTDKLIF.

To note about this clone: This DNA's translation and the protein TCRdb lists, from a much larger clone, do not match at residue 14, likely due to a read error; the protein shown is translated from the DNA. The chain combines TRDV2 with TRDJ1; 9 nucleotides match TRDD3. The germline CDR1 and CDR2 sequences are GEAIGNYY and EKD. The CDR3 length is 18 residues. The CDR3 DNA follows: TGTGCCTGTGACACCCTGATGGGGATACGCGGGGACACCGGTAAACTCATCTTT. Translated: CACDTLMGIRGDTGKLIF.

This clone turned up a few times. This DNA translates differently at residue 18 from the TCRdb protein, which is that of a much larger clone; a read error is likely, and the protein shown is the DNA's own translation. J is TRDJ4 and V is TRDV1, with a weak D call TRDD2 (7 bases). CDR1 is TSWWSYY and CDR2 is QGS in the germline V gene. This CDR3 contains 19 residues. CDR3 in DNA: TGTGCTCTTGGGGAACTAACAGGTTCCTACGGTGGGGGGTTCGGACCCCTGACCTTT. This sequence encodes CALGELTGSYGGGFGPLTF.

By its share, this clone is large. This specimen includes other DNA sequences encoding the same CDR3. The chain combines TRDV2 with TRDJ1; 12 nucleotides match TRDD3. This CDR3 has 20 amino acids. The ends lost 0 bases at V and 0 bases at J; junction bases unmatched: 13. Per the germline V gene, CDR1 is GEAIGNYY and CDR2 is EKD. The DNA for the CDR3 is TGTGCCTGTGACACCGTTCGGACTGGGGGATACTCCCTGTACACCGATAAACTCATCTTT. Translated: CACDTVRTGGYSLYTDKLIF.

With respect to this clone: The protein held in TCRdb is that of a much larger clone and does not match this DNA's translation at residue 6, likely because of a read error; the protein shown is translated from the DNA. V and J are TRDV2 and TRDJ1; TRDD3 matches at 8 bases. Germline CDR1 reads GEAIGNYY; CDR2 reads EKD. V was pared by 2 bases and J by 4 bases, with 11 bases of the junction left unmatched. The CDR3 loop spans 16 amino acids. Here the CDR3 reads CACDIVGDPFGDKLIF. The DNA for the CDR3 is TGTGCCTGTGACATTGTGGGGGATCCTTTCGGCGATAAACTCATCTTT.

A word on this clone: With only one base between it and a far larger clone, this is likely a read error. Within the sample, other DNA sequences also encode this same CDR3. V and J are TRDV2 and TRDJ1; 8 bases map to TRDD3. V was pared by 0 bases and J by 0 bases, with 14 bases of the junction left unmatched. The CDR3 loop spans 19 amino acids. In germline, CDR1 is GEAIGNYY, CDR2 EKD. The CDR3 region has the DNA TGTGCCTGTGACACCGTAACTGGGGGTCAAGGGATGTACACCGATAAACTCATCTTT. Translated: CACDTVTGGQGMYTDKLIF.

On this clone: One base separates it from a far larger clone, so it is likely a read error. The CDR3 loop is CACDAVGPYTQGELIF. The CDR3 DNA reads as TGTGCCTGTGACGCCGTGGGCCCTTACACCCAAGGTGAACTCATCTTT. V is TRDV2 and J is TRDJ1, with D unclear. The CDR3 is 16 residues long. The V gene's germline CDR1 is GEAIGNYY and CDR2 EKD. The V end lost 3 bases, the J end lost 9 bases, and 25 bases lay between the germline ends.

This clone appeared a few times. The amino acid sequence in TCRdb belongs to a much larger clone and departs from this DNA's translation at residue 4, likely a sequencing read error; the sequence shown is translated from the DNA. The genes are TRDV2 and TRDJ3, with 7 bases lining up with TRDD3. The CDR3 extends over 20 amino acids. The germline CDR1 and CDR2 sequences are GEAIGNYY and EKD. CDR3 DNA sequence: TGTGCCTGTGGCACCACCTGGGGGGGGACGAGCTCCTGGGACACCCGACAGATGTTTTTC. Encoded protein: CACGTTWGGTSSWDTRQMFF.

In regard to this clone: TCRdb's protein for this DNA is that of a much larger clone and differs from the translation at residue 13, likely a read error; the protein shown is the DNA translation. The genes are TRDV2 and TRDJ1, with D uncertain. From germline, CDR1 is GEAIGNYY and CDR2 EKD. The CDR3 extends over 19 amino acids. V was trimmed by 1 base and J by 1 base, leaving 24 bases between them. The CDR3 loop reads CACDTVTNGVETCTDKLIF. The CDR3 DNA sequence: TGTGCCTGTGACACGGTAACGAATGGTGTGGAGACGTGCACCGATAAACTCATCTTT.

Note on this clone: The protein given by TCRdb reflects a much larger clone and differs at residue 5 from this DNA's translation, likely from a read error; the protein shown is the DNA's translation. The CDR3 DNA reads as TGTGCCTGTGACGCCGCGGGCTTGGGGGAGCGCTCCTGGGACACCCGACAGATGTTTTTC. Amino acid sequence: CACDAAGLGERSWDTRQMFF. The chain joins TRDV2 to TRDJ3, with TRDD3 matching over 7 bases. V lost 3 bases to trimming and J lost 0 bases; unmatched junction nucleotides: 13. CDR1 GEAIGNYY and CDR2 EKD come from the germline V gene. The length of the CDR3 is 20 residues.

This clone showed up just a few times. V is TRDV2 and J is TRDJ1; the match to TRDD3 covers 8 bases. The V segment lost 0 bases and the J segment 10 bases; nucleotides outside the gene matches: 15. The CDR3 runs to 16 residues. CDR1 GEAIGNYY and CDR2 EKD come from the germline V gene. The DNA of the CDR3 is TGTGCCTGTGACACCGTAACTGGGGGCCACCTGAGCGGACTCATCTTT. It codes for CACDTVTGGHLSGLIF.

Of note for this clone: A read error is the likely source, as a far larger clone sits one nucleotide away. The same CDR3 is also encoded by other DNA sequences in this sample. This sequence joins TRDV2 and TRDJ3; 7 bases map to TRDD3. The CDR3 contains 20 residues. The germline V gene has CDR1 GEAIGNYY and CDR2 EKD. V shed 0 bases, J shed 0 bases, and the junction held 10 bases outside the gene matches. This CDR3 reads CACDTAGLGERSWDTRQMFF. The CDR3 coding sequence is TGTGCCTGTGACACCGCGGGCTTGGGGGAACGCTCCTGGGACACCCGACAGATGTTTTTC.

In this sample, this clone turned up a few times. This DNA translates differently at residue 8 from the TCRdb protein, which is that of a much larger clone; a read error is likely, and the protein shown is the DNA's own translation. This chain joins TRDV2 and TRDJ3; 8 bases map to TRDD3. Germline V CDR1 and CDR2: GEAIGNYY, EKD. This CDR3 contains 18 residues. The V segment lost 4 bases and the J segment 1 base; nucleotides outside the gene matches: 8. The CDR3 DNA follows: TGTGCCTGTGATTCTGGGGGACACGGATCCTGGGACACCCGACAGATGTTTTTC. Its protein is CACDSGGHGSWDTRQMFF.

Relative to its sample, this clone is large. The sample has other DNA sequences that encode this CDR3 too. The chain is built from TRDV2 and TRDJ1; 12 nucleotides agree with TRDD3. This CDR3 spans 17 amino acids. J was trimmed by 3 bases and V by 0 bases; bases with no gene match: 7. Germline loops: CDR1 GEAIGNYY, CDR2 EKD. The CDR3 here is CACDTLGDTQSSDKLIF. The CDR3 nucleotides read TGTGCCTGTGACACCCTGGGGGATACGCAGTCTTCCGATAAACTCATCTTT.

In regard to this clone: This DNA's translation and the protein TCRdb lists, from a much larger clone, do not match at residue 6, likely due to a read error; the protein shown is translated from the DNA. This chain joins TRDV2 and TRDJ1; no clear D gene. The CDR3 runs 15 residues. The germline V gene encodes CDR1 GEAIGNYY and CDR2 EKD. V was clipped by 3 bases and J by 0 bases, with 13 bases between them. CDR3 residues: CACDPTGQYTDKLIF. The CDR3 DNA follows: TGTGCCTGTGACCCAACGGGGCAGTACACCGATAAACTCATCTTT.